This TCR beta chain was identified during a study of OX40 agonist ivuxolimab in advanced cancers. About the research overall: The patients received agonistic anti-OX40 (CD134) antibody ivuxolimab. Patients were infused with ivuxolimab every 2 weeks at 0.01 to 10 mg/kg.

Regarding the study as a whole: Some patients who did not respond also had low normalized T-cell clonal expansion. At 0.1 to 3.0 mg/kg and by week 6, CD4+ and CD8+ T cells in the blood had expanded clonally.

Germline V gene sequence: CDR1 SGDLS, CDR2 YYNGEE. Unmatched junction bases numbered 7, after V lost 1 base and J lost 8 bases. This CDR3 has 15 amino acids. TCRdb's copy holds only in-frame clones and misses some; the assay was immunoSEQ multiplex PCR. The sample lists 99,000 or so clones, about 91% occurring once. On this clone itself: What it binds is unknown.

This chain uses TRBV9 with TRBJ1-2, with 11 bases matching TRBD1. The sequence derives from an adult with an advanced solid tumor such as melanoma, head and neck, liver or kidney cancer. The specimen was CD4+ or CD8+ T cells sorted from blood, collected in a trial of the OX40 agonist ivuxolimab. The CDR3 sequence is CASSVSPDRGQGYTF. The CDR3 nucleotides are TGTGCCAGCAGCGTAAGTCCGGACAGGGGGCAAGGCTACACCTTC. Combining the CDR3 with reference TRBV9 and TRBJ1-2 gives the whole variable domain DSGVTQTPKHLITATGQRVTLRCSPRSGDLSVYWYQQSLDQGLQFLIQYYNGEERAKGNILERFSAQQFPDLHSELNLSSLELGDSALYFCASSVSPDRGQGYTFGSGTRLTVV.